This entry concerns a single TCR beta chain. Its specificity is unknown. The sample comes from a study of T-cell memory formation after mild COVID-19. Study as a whole: The two donors had largely donor-specific TCR clusters.

Study observations and caveats: CD4/CD8 balance characterized clones contracting day 15 to 85, and CD4+ skew characterized later expanders. Shrinking CD4+ clones were chiefly CM and EM; CD8+ ones were chiefly EMRA.

The CDR3 is 15 residues long. With 5 bases clipped from V and 3 bases from J, the junction kept 5 bases outside the gene matches. Germline V gives CDR1 SGHRS, CDR2 YFSETQ. TCR alpha and TCR beta cDNA libraries carrying sample barcodes and UMIs were produced by 5'RACE using constant-segment primers. TCRdb called the 5' RACE reads again in MiXCR, with one record for every CDR3 protein. The sample shows roughly 150,000 distinct CDR3 sequences, more than 12% of them seen only once. V usage is TRBV5-1 and J usage is TRBJ2-1; 10 bases fit TRBD1. Sample: PBMCs or a T cell subset sorted from them (not recorded which). This receptor was obtained from an adult woman who had mild COVID-19 (a few samples of this study predate the infection). Cell type and time point are not known. The CDR3 DNA reads as TGCGCCAGCAGAGTGGGACAGGGGTTCTACAATGAGCAGTTCTTC. Its translation is CASRVGQGFYNEQFF.